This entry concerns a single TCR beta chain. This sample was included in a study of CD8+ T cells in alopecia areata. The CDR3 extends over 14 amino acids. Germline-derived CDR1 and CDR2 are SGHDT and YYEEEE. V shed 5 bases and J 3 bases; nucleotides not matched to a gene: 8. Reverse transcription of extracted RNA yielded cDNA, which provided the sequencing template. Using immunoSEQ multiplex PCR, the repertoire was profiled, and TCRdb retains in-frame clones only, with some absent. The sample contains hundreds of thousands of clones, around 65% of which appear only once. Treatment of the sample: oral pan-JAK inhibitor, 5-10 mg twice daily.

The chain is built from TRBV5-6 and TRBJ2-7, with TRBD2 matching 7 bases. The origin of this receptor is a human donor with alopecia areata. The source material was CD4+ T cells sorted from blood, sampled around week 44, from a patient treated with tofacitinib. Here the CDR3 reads CASSLSGGDYEQYF. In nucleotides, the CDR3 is TGTGCCAGCAGTTTGAGTGGGGGGGACTACGAGCAGTACTTC.